A selection of T cell receptor beta chains follows, all from one sample in a study of CD8+ T cells in alopecia areata. Clones were read by immunoSEQ multiplex PCR, and TCRdb kept only the in-frame ones, dropping some. The table lists approximately 180,000 clones, about three fifths of them singletons, with about 1.3% in the top ten. Here the sequenced sample was CD4+ T cells sorted from blood, taken around week 49, from a patient treated with tofacitinib. These receptors all stem from a human donor with alopecia areata. Each CDR3 is given with its conserved first and last residue. Clone size is not always given. Where it is, it says once, few, many or a class for expanded clones.

length	V	size	CDR3
16	TRBV5-4	NA	CASSLGSGGDNSPLHF
12	TRBV27	NA	CASSSGPYGYTF
17	TRBV30	NA	CAWSVQGTGNSVRGYTF
15	TRBV29-1	NA	CSVAATGGTYNEQFF
14	TRBV27	NA	CASSWDRAYNEQFF
13	TRBV29-1	few	CSVDGSGANVLTF
15	TRBV7-2	few	CASSLEGRGQKPQHF
15	TRBV7-2	NA	CASSLDPGSNEKLFF
15	TRBV6-5	few	CASTPGRRNTGELFF
14	TRBV29-1	NA	CSVSRQGQSGGYTF
13	TRBV2	few	CASQLNRDRELFF
15	TRBV7-3	once	CASSSGVYSTDTQYF
15	TRBV12-5	NA	CASGTLDRSKNIQYF
14	TRBV29-1	NA	CSVGVGGLNTEAFF
15	TRBV27	once	CASSLSPGGGSPLHF
14	TRBV5-1	NA	CASSDSGNTGELFF
16	TRBV29-1	few	CSAGGKGQSRTDTQYF
13	TRBV29-1	NA	CSVFTRLGTEAFF
15	TRBV5-1	NA	CASTGGGRNTGELFF
15	TRBV4-1	NA	CASSQGTAMNTEAFF
13	TRBV29-1	NA	CSVIRWGDYGYTF
11	TRBV25-1	NA	CASSESGSYTF
15	TRBV4-3	NA	CASSPRATADYEQYF
13	TRBV4-3	NA	CASSQRSTDTQYF
13	TRBV29-1	NA	CSAGEGGDSPLHF
13	TRBV2	NA	CARHREPGGELFF
14	TRBV6-1	once	CASSPGGQTYGYTF
13	TRBV4-3	NA	CASSQEGLAAQYF
14	TRBV6-6	NA	CASSYRGSDQPQHF
13	TRBV29-1	NA	CSVEVGANYGYTF
12	TRBV30	NA	CALRTSRNEQFF
17	TRBV4-3	few	CASSQELGRSGNQPQHF
19	TRBV4-3	NA	CASSHEIPGLAARGETQYF
13	TRBV9	NA	CASSAQTTDTQYF
14	TRBV6-5	NA	CASSRDIRNTEAFF
17	TRBV27	NA	CASSLEGGPFSNTEAFF
15	TRBV5-6	NA	CASSSSSGFASPLHF
16	TRBV15	NA	CATSRTPTRLSYEQYF
15	TRBV9	NA	CASSAVGQGASGYTF
11	TRBV19	once	CASTLDYGYTF
15	TRBV6-5	NA	CASSYKTSGGYEQYF
11	TRBV13	NA	CASSLGYEQYF
17	TRBV7-3	NA	CASSLNGLAANQETQYF
14	TRBV7-9	NA	CASSRDRRNTEAFF
11	TRBV29-1	NA	CSVLRNNEQFF
12	TRBV7-6	NA	CASSPTRETQYF
12	TRBV6-6	NA	CASSYSTVEAFF
14	TRBV5-1	NA	CATGVMGGEETQYF
18	TRBV9	NA	CASSPQTGASGGSTEAFF
14	TRBV7-2	NA	CASSRGGSQETQYF
13	TRBV29-1	NA	CSVAQGAGETQYF
15	TRBV7-2	once	CASSLGGSLNQPQHF
12	TRBV29-1	NA	CSVDPRRTEAFF